Below are 10 T cell receptor beta chains sequenced from a single sample in a study of blood T cell repertoires in COVID-19. The method was immunoSEQ multiplex PCR; TCRdb's version includes in-frame clones alone and lacks a portion of them. The data contain 250,000 to 350,000 clones, over 75% of them singletons. Sequenced material: PBMCs or T cells enriched from blood (not recorded which). These receptors originate from a woman in her late teens or twenties who had recovered from COVID-19.

The CDR3 spells CASIPIGATGDEQYF. The DNA for the CDR3 is TGTGCCAGCATCCCCATTGGAGCCACGGGGGACGAGCAGTACTTC. The chain employs TRBV28 and TRBJ2-7; D is perhaps TRBD2 (6 bases). Trimming stripped 7 bases from V and 5 bases from J, with 21 bases between. This CDR3 region has 15 residues. Germline V lookup: CDR1 MDHEN, CDR2 SYDVKM. The full variable domain, in which reference TRBV28 and TRBJ2-7 provide the parts outside the CDR3, is DVKVTQSSRYLVKRTGEKVFLECVQDMDHENMFWYRQDPGLGLRLIYFSYDVKMKEKGDIPEGYSVSREKKERFSLILESASTNQTSMYLCASIPIGATGDEQYFGPGTRLTVT.

V gene TRBV28 combines with J gene TRBJ1-2; a weak D match, TRBD1 (6 bases). There are 14 residues in the CDR3. Looked up from germline, CDR1 is MDHEN and CDR2 is SYDVKM. V was trimmed by 3 bases and J by 1 base, leaving 9 bases between them. The CDR3 DNA sequence: TGTGCCAGCAGTTTGGGGGCGGTTAACTATGGCTACACCTTC. This encodes CASSLGAVNYGYTF.

The chain employs TRBV5-6 and TRBJ2-7; TRBD1 agrees at 7 bases. There are 15 residues in the CDR3. The V gene's germline CDR1 is SGHDT and CDR2 YYEEEE. The V segment lost 4 bases and the J segment 5 bases; nucleotides outside the gene matches: 12. The CDR3 region has the DNA TGTGCCAGCAGCCCACACGGACAGGATTACCACGAGCAGTACTTC. Amino acids: CASSPHGQDYHEQYF.

The chain combines TRBV20-1 with TRBJ1-1; the match to TRBD1 covers 9 bases. Germline V CDR1 and CDR2: DFQATT, SNEGSKA (reference sequence). The CDR3 covers 18 residues. J gave up 5 bases and V 3 bases, and 19 bases lay outside the gene matches. The CDR3 region has the DNA TGCAGTGCTAGTTCTAGTAGGGGGACAGGGAGGGGATGGACTGAAGCTTTCTTT. Protein sequence: CSASSSRGTGRGWTEAFF.

The chain recombines TRBV7-9 with TRBJ1-1; D remains ambiguous. Germline-derived CDR1 and CDR2 are SEHNR and FQNEAQ (reference sequence). V was shortened by 4 bases and J by 10 bases, with 16 bases between the two germline ends. The CDR3 loop spans 13 amino acids. The chain's CDR3 is CASSSDLGVGAFF. CDR3 DNA: TGTGCCAGCAGCTCCGATCTAGGTGTTGGAGCTTTCTTT.

The chain employs TRBV7-9 and TRBJ1-6; D remains ambiguous. CDR1 is SEHNR and CDR2 is FQNEAQ in the germline V gene (reference sequence). The CDR3 has 12 residues. The germline V and J ends were trimmed by 3 bases and 9 bases, with 6 bases remaining between them. CDR3 sequence (DNA): TGTGCCAGCAGCTTCCTAGGTTCACCCCTCCACTTT. Its translation: CASSFLGSPLHF.

This clone was seen more than once but under ten times. The V gene is TRBV2, the J gene TRBJ1-5; D gene ambiguous. The CDR3 runs to 15 residues. Germline lookup yields CDR1 SNHLY and CDR2 FYNNEI. The V and J ends lost 7 bases and 4 bases respectively, with 17 bases between them. CDR3 protein: CASMFALSSNQPQHF. For the CDR3, the DNA is TGTGCCAGCATGTTCGCCCTTTCTAGTAATCAGCCCCAGCATTTT.

This sequence joins TRBV14 and TRBJ1-6; D uncertain. This CDR3 region has 12 residues. Germline V lookup: CDR1 SGHDN, CDR2 FVKESK. V was clipped by 11 bases and J by 8 bases, with 13 bases between them. The CDR3 region is CASRWLDSPLHF. Here the CDR3 DNA reads TGTGCCTCCAGGTGGTTGGATTCACCCCTCCACTTT.

V is TRBV4-1 and J is TRBJ1-1; D unclear. In germline, CDR1 is MGHRA, CDR2 YSYEKL. Trimming stripped 0 bases from V and 1 base from J, with 12 bases between. The CDR3 loop spans 16 amino acids. This CDR3 reads CASSQDWAGQNTEAFF. Written as DNA, the CDR3 is TGCGCCAGCAGCCAAGATTGGGCAGGCCAGAACACTGAAGCTTTCTTT.

This rearrangement joins TRBV5-6 to TRBJ2-3, with 7 nucleotides matching TRBD2. The germline CDR1 and CDR2 sequences are SGHDT and YYEEEE. Losses at the gene ends were 4 bases for V and 4 bases for J; bases not matched to a gene: 21. The CDR3 has 19 residues. The CDR3 loop reads CASSRGEVVLSHTPDTQYF. The CDR3 nucleotides read TGTGCCAGCAGCCGGGGGGAGGTAGTACTAAGTCACACACCAGATACGCAGTATTTT.